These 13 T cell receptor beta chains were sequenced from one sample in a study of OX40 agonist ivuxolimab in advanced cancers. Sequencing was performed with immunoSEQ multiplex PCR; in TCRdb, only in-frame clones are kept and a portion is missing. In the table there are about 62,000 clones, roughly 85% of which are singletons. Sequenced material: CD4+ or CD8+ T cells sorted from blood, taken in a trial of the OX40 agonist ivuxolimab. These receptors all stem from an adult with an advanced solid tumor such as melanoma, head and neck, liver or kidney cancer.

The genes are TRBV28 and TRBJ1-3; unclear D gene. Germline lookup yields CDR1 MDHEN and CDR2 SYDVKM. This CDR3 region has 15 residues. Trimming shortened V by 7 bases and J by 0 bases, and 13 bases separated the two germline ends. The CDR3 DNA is TGTGCCAGCACCCCCCCCCGTAGCTCTGGAAACACCATATATTTT. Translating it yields CASTPPRSSGNTIYF. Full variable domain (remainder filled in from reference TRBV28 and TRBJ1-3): DVKVTQSSRYLVKRTGEKVFLECVQDMDHENMFWYRQDPGLGLRLIYFSYDVKMKEKGDIPEGYSVSREKKERFSLILESASTNQTSMYLCASTPPRSSGNTIYFGEGSWLTVV.

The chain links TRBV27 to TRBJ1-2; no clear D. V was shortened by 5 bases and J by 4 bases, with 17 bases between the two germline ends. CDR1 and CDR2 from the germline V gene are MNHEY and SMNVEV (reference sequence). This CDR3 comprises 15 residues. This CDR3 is CASSPRAGRAYGYTF. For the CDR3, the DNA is TGTGCCAGCAGTCCGAGGGCGGGGAGGGCCTATGGCTACACCTTC.

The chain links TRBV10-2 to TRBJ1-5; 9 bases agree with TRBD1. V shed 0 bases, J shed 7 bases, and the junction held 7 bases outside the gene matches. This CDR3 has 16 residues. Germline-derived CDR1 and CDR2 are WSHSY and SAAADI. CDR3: CASSESGGQGAQPQHF. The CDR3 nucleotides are TGCGCCAGCAGTGAGTCCGGGGGACAGGGTGCCCAGCCCCAGCATTTT.

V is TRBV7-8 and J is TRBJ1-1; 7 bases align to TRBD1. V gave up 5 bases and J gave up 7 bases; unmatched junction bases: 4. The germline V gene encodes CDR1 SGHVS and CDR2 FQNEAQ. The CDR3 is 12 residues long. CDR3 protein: CASSNRDSEAFF. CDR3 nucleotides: TGTGCCAGCAGCAACCGGGACAGTGAAGCTTTCTTT.

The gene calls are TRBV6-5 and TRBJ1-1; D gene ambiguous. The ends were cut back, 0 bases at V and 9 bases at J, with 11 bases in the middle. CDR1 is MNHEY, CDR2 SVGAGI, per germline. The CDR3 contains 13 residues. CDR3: CASSYSRSAKAFF. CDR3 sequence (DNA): TGTGCCAGCAGTTACTCGAGGTCCGCCAAAGCTTTCTTT.

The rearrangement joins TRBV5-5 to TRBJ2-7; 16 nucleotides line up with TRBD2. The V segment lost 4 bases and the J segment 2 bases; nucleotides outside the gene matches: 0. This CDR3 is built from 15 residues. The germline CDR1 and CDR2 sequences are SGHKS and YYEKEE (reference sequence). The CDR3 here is CASSGTSGGAYEQYF. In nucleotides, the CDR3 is TGTGCCAGCAGCGGGACTAGCGGGGGGGCCTACGAGCAGTACTTC.

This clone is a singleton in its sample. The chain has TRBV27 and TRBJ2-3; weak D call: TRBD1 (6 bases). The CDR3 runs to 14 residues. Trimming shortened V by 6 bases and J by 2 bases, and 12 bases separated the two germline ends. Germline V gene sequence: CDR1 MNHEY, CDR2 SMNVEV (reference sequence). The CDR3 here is CASRRGFTTDTQYF. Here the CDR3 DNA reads TGTGCCAGCAGGAGGGGGTTCACCACAGATACGCAGTATTTT.

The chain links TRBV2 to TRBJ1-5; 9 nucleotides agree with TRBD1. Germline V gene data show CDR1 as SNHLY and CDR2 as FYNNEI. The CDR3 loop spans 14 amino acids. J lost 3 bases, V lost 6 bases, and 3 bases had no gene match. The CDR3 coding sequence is TGTGCCAGCAGGGGACAGGGCTTCAATCAGCCCCAGCATTTT. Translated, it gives CASRGQGFNQPQHF.

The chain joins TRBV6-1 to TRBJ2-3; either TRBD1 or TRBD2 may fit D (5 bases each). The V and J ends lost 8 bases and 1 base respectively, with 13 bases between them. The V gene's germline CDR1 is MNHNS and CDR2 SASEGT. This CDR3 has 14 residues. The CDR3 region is CASAARGGTDTQYF. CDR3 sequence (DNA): TGTGCCAGCGCAGCCCGGGGCGGCACAGATACGCAGTATTTT.

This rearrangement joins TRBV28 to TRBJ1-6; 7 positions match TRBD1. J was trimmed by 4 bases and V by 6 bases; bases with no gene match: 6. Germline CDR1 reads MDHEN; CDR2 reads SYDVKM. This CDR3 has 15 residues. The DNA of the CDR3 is TGTGCCAGCAGACCCTCAGGGGGTTATAATTCACCCCTCCACTTT. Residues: CASRPSGGYNSPLHF.

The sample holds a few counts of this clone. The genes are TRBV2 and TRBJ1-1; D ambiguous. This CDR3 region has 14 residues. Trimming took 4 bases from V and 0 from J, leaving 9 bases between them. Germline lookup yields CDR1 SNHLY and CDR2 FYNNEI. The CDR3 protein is CASSVGRMNTEAFF. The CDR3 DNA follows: TGTGCCAGCAGTGTGGGCAGGATGAACACTGAAGCTTTCTTT.

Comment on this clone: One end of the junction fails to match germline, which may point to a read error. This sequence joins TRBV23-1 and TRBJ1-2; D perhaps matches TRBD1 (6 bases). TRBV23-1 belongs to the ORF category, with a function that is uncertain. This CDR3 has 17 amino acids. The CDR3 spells CASSQSGKGVANCGYTF. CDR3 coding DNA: TGCGCCAGCAGTCAATCGGGGAAGGGGGTTGCGAACTGTGGCTACACCTTC.

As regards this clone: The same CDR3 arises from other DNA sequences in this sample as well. DNA for the CDR3: TGTGCCAGCAGTTATCCGCAGGGGTATGGCTACACCTTC. Translation gives CASSYPQGYGYTF. V gene TRBV28 combines with J gene TRBJ1-2, with a possible D match to TRBD1 (6 bases). The V and J ends lost 4 bases and 5 bases respectively, with 11 bases between them. Germline V gene sequence: CDR1 MDHEN, CDR2 SYDVKM. The CDR3 covers 13 residues.